These T cell receptor beta chains were read from a single sample in a study of shared clonotypes between healthy human individuals. Produced via immunoSEQ multiplex PCR; TCRdb's table is partial and in-frame only. Counted here are roughly 1,800,000 clones, just under 95% occurring once; the ten biggest clones make up 0.9% to 1.5%. Sequenced input: naive CD8+ T cells sorted from blood. These receptors were collected from a man aged 18 to 30 in good health. Each CDR3 is given with its conserved first and last residue. The D gene is left open where the match is weak. The listing skips clone size in some rows; elsewhere it reads once, few, many or a size class.

v_call	clone_size	j_call	d_call	cdr3_aa	cdr3_nt
TRBV7-9	-	TRBJ2-7	TRBD1	CASSSTTGQGIYEQYF	TGTGCCAGCAGCTCAACCACGGGACAGGGGATTTACGAGCAGTACTTC
TRBV15	-	TRBJ1-1	TRBD1	CATSSEGAPDTEAFF	TGTGCCACCAGCAGTGAGGGGGCTCCCGACACTGAAGCTTTCTTT
TRBV11-3	-	TRBJ1-6	-	CASSLEGRSYNSPLHF	TGTGCCAGCAGCTTAGAGGGACGTTCCTATAATTCACCCCTCCACTTT
TRBV11-2	-	TRBJ2-7	-	CASSLRRGETITYEQYF	TGTGCCAGCAGTCTCCGGAGGGGGGAGACAATCACCTACGAGCAGTACTTC
TRBV7-9	-	TRBJ2-7	-	CASSLKEPRVYEQYF	TGTGCCAGCAGCTTAAAGGAGCCTAGGGTGTACGAGCAGTACTTC
TRBV9	-	TRBJ2-5	-	CASSVGFGWVETQYF	TGTGCCAGCAGCGTTGGTTTCGGATGGGTCGAGACCCAGTACTTC
TRBV6-6	-	TRBJ2-6	-	CATKSAGFSGANVLTF	TGTGCCACGAAGTCGGCGGGTTTCTCTGGGGCCAACGTCCTGACTTTC
TRBV19	once	TRBJ1-2	-	CASSIAGLPADYGYTF	TGTGCCAGTAGTATAGCGGGACTCCCGGCGGACTATGGCTACACCTTC
TRBV7-2	once	TRBJ1-6	TRBD1	CASSFLPGTGDSPLHF	TGTGCCAGCAGCTTTTTGCCCGGGACAGGAGATTCACCCCTCCACTTT
TRBV6-5	-	TRBJ2-3	TRBD1	CASRWTGDLTDTQYF	TGTGCCAGCAGATGGACAGGGGACCTCACAGATACGCAGTATTTT
TRBV28	-	TRBJ1-4	TRBD1	CASSPLRTGLSNEKLFF	TGTGCCAGCAGTCCCCTGAGGACAGGGCTTTCTAATGAAAAACTGTTTTTT
TRBV7-9	-	TRBJ2-7	TRBD2	CASSLFVGTSGTYEQYF	TGTGCCAGCAGCTTATTCGTAGGGACTAGCGGTACCTACGAGCAGTACTTC
TRBV19	-	TRBJ2-1	-	CASSSIRVRVLAYNEQFF	TGTGCCAGTAGTTCTATAAGGGTGCGCGTCCTGGCATACAATGAGCAGTTCTTC
TRBV2	-	TRBJ1-2	-	CASSERPAYGYTF	TGTGCCAGCAGTGAAAGGCCAGCATATGGCTACACCTTC
TRBV6-6	-	TRBJ2-7	-	CASSYSAGSNYEQYF	TGTGCCAGCAGTTACTCAGCAGGGTCCAACTACGAGCAGTACTTC
TRBV7-9	-	TRBJ2-7	TRBD2	CASVPLRGGDGYEQYF	TGTGCCAGCGTCCCACTGCGGGGAGGGGATGGGTACGAGCAGTACTTC
TRBV6-5	-	TRBJ1-1	-	CASSYVRSNTEAFF	TGTGCCAGCAGTTACGTCAGGTCGAACACTGAAGCTTTCTTT
TRBV5-1	-	TRBJ2-2	-	CASRLPGTWGDTGELFF	TGCGCCAGCAGGCTCCCTGGGACATGGGGGGACACCGGGGAGCTGTTTTTT
TRBV7-6	-	TRBJ1-1	-	CASSLVPENTEAFF	TGTGCCAGCAGCTTAGTTCCAGAGAACACTGAAGCTTTCTTT
TRBV7-9	-	TRBJ2-1	TRBD1	CASSPLPGQGGNEQFF	TGTGCCAGCAGCCCTCTTCCGGGACAGGGAGGAAATGAGCAGTTCTTC
TRBV19	-	TRBJ1-1	-	CASMGWAVGTEAFF	TGTGCCAGTATGGGTTGGGCGGTGGGCACTGAAGCTTTCTTT
TRBV5-1	-	TRBJ2-2	-	CASNWLGHTNTGELFF	TGCGCCAGCAATTGGCTGGGACACACAAACACCGGGGAGCTGTTTTTT
TRBV7-2	-	TRBJ2-7	-	CAEEGDSSYEQYF	TGTGCCGAAGAAGGTGACAGTTCCTACGAGCAGTACTTC
TRBV11-2	-	TRBJ2-5	-	CASSPEWDTQETQYF	TGTGCCAGCAGCCCTGAGTGGGACACCCAAGAGACCCAGTACTTC
TRBV29-1	once	TRBJ1-2	TRBD1	CSVRTGAYGYTF	TGCAGCGTCAGGACAGGGGCCTATGGCTACACCTTC
TRBV7-2	-	TRBJ1-1	-	CASSLGIMNTEAFF	TGTGCCAGCAGCTTAGGTATCATGAACACTGAAGCTTTCTTT
TRBV4-1	-	TRBJ2-3	TRBD2	CASSNRRGASTDTQYF	TGCGCCAGCAGTAATCGGCGGGGGGCTAGCACAGATACGCAGTATTTT
TRBV30	-	TRBJ2-1	-	CAWSADFADEQFF	TGTGCCTGGAGCGCGGATTTCGCTGATGAGCAGTTCTTC
TRBV5-6	-	TRBJ2-7	-	CASSFQTPSYEQYF	TGTGCCAGCAGCTTCCAGACCCCCTCCTACGAGCAGTACTTC
TRBV4-3	-	TRBJ2-4	-	CASSQEGVPGVEKYF	TGCGCCAGCAGCCAAGAGGGGGTTCCGGGCGTTGAGAAGTACTTC
TRBV6-5	-	TRBJ1-1	-	CASSYSSHPVAFF	TGTGCCAGCAGTTACTCGAGCCACCCGGTAGCTTTCTTT
TRBV27	-	TRBJ1-4	-	CASSPGIYNEKLFF	TGTGCCAGCAGTCCCGGGATCTATAATGAAAAACTGTTTTTT
TRBV9	-	TRBJ2-7	-	CASSVGMGEAGAYEQYF	TGTGCCAGCAGCGTAGGAATGGGGGAAGCCGGGGCCTACGAGCAGTACTTC